This T cell receptor beta chain originates from a study of CD8 T cells in ankylosing spondylitis. Study observations and caveats: For ankylosing spondylitis blood, a TCR beta motif of several highly homologous variants appeared characteristic. In ankylosing spondylitis patients, matched synovial fluid reportedly showed significant enrichment of disease-linked clones. Some motif variants were previously reported in reactive arthritis synovial fluid and blood.

The germline CDR1 and CDR2 sequences are MGHRA and YSYEKL. V lost 3 bases to trimming and J lost 6 bases; unmatched junction nucleotides: 7. This CDR3 spans 17 amino acids. It was by quantitative 5'-RACE with molecular barcodes that TCR beta libraries were made. TCRdb fed the 5' RACE reads into MiXCR, producing one record per CDR3 protein. The repertoire has approximately 35,000 distinct CDR3 sequences, 8% to 13% of them found once; the top ten carry around 20%. On this clonotype itself: Antigen unknown.

The specimen was synovial fluid, either unsorted or a sorted T cell fraction (not recorded which). The chain recombines TRBV4-1 with TRBJ2-1, with 14 bases identical to TRBD2. The source is a male donor with ankylosing spondylitis. This chain's CDR3 is CASSQTAGTSGGNEQFF. The CDR3 DNA sequence: TGCGCCAGCAGCCAGACCGCAGGGACTAGCGGGGGCAATGAGCAGTTCTTC.